The 6 T cell receptor beta chains reported below all come from one sample, sequenced in a study of blood T cell repertoires in COVID-19. Repertoires were generated with immunoSEQ multiplex PCR, while TCRdb's copy carries only in-frame clones and drops some. The table has under 150,000 clones, around 90% seen once; the top ten hold approximately 4.5%. Sequencing input: peripheral blood. Receptors originate from a woman aged 50 to 60 with acute or convalescent COVID-19.

The rearrangement joins TRBV6-4 to TRBJ2-3, with TRBD2 identical over 10 bases. The length of the CDR3 is 15 residues. Germline CDR1 and CDR2: MRHNA and SNTAGT. V shed 2 bases, J shed 1 base, and the junction held 0 bases outside the gene matches. CDR3 in DNA: TGTGCCAGCAGTGACCTAGCGGGAGGCACAGATACGCAGTATTTT. Protein: CASSDLAGGTDTQYF.

This clone appeared a single time. The chain links TRBV6-5 to TRBJ1-2, with 10 nucleotides matching TRBD1. J gave up 7 bases and V 6 bases, and 5 bases lay outside the gene matches. The V gene's germline CDR1 is MNHEY and CDR2 SVGAGI. The CDR3 spans 13 residues. This chain's CDR3 is CASRRQGASGYTF. DNA of the CDR3: TGTGCCAGCAGACGACAGGGGGCGAGTGGCTACACCTTC.

The chain has TRBV18 and TRBJ2-7; D possibly corresponds to TRBD2 (5 bases). Looked up from germline, CDR1 is KGHSH and CDR2 is LQKENI. This CDR3 spans 13 amino acids. Trimming took off 3 bases at V and 4 bases at J, with 10 bases between the two ends. The CDR3 here is CASSPTGNYEQYF. In DNA, the CDR3 is TGTGCCAGCTCACCGACGGGGAATTACGAGCAGTACTTC.

The rearrangement uses TRBV5-1 and TRBJ1-4; D gene ambiguous. Trimming left V 7 bases short and J 2 bases short, with 9 bases between. The CDR3 contains 13 residues. From germline, CDR1 is SGHRS and CDR2 YFSETQ. CDR3 nucleotides: TGCGCCAGCCGAGCGGCGACTAATGAAAAACTGTTTTTT. Translated: CASRAATNEKLFF.

J is TRBJ1-4 and V is TRBV3-1 (or the pseudogene TRBV3-2); 7 positions agree with TRBD1. The CDR3 covers 13 residues. Trimming took 5 bases from V and 7 from J; bases not matched to a gene: 4. Germline CDR1 reads LGHDT; CDR2 reads YNNKEL (reference sequence). CDR3 DNA sequence: TGTGCCAGCAGCTCCGGACAGGTTGAAAAACTGTTTTTT. Translation gives CASSSGQVEKLFF.

The rearrangement links TRBV28 to TRBJ2-7; D is perhaps TRBD1 (6 bases). CDR3 length: 16 amino acids. Looked up from germline, CDR1 is MDHEN and CDR2 is SYDVKM. V gave up 10 bases and J gave up 7 bases, with 29 bases separating them. This chain's CDR3 is CATRLHLRQGTGEQYF. The DNA for the CDR3 is TGTGCCACCCGTCTTCACCTGAGGCAGGGGACGGGGGAGCAGTACTTC.